The 30 T cell receptor beta chains presented below share a single source sample, sequenced in a study of identical twins. TCRdb re-called the 5' RACE reads through MiXCR, storing one row per CDR3 protein. Of about 730,000 distinct CDR3 sequences in the sample, roughly 20% were seen once. These data were likewise used in another study, on T cells expressing NK-cell markers.

What was sequenced was PBMCs. These receptor sequences come from a young woman in good health.

This rearrangement joins TRBV7-2 to TRBJ2-7, with 12 nucleotides matching TRBD2. Trimming removed 7 bases from V and 2 bases from J; junction bases left unmatched: 9. CDR3 length equals 16 residues. Looked up from germline, CDR1 is SGHTA and CDR2 is FQGNSA. This chain's CDR3 is CASTVTSGRLAYEQYF. In DNA form, the CDR3 reads TGTGCCAGCACTGTCACTAGCGGGAGGTTGGCCTACGAGCAGTACTTC.

This clonotype was observed once. The chain has TRBV3-1 and TRBJ2-1, with 8 bases aligning to TRBD2. This CDR3 has 16 residues. The germline V gene has CDR1 LGHDT and CDR2 YNNKEL (reference sequence). Trimming cost V 0 bases and J 6 bases; bases outside gene matches: 7. DNA for the CDR3: TGTGCCAGCAGCCAAGATTGGCCGGGACTAGGCAATGAGCAGTTCTTC. Its protein product is CASSQDWPGLGNEQFF.

This clonotype was counted between two and nine times. The chain links TRBV20-1 to TRBJ2-1; D may be TRBD2 (5 bases). Per germline, CDR1 DFQATT and CDR2 SNEGSKA (reference sequence). This CDR3 region has 13 residues. V lost 5 bases and J lost 2, with 10 bases in between. For the CDR3, the DNA is TGCAGTGCTTCCGCGGGCACCTACAATGAGCAGTTCTTC. This gives the protein CSASAGTYNEQFF.

The chain recombines TRBV30 with TRBJ2-3, with 7 nucleotides matching TRBD1. Trimming cost V 4 bases and J 4 bases; bases outside gene matches: 8. The CDR3 extends over 14 amino acids. CDR1 GTSNPN and CDR2 SVGIG come from the germline V gene (reference sequence). The CDR3 spells CAWTTGARPDTQYF. The CDR3 coding sequence is TGTGCCTGGACAACAGGGGCGAGGCCAGATACGCAGTATTTT.

This clonotype has at least ten counts. The gene calls are TRBV20-1 and TRBJ2-3; D gene unclear. CDR3 length equals 11 residues. V was trimmed by 4 bases and J by 3 bases, leaving 5 bases between them. Germline loops: CDR1 DFQATT, CDR2 SNEGSKA (reference sequence). CDR3 coding DNA: TGCAGTGCTACCTTAACAGATACGCAGTATTTT. Its translation: CSATLTDTQYF.

This clonotype appeared many times. The V call is TRBV4-1, the J call TRBJ2-3; TRBD1 or TRBD2 may be the D gene (5 bases each). The CDR3 totals 15 residues. The V gene lost 6 bases and the J gene lost 0 bases, with 13 bases spanning the gap. Germline loops: CDR1 MGHRA, CDR2 YSYEKL. In nucleotides, the CDR3 is TGCGCCAGCAGTTACTCGGGACCTAGCACAGATACGCAGTATTTT. Translating it yields CASSYSGPSTDTQYF.

This clonotype was observed many times. The genes are TRBV12-3 or TRBV12-4 and TRBJ2-7; 7 bases fit TRBD2. CDR3 length: 14 residues. Losses at the gene ends were 3 bases for V and 3 bases for J; bases not matched to a gene: 5. The CDR3 sequence: CASSFGGSHYEQYF. The CDR3, as DNA: TGTGCCAGCAGTTTTGGCGGGAGTCACTACGAGCAGTACTTC.

This chain links TRBV20-1 with TRBJ2-5; 10 bases line up with TRBD1. The V and J ends lost 6 bases and 5 bases, in that order; junction bases with no gene match: 9. The CDR3 is 14 amino acids. CDR1 is DFQATT and CDR2 is SNEGSKA in the germline V gene (reference sequence). CDR3 in amino acids: CSALRDRGAETQYF. In DNA, the CDR3 is TGCAGTGCCCTCCGGGACAGGGGAGCGGAGACCCAGTACTTC.

This sequence joins TRBV7-2 and TRBJ2-1; 8 nucleotides agree with TRBD2. There are 15 residues in the CDR3. Germline trimming cut 2 bases from V and 7 bases from J; bases unmatched to any gene: 7. CDR1 and CDR2 (germline): SGHTA, FQGNSA. For the CDR3, the DNA is TGTGCCAGCAGCTTAACCGCGGGGGGCGGAAATGAGCAGTTCTTC. Translating it yields CASSLTAGGGNEQFF.

The chain couples TRBV6-5 to TRBJ2-2; TRBD2 matches at 8 bases. Germline V gives CDR1 MNHEY, CDR2 SVGAGI. This CDR3 region has 15 residues. The J segment lost 6 bases and the V segment lost 2 bases, leaving 5 bases of the junction unmatched. The CDR3, as DNA: TGTGCCAGCAGTTACAGCGGGAGCATCGCCGGGGAGCTGTTTTTT. This encodes CASSYSGSIAGELFF.

The V call is TRBV27, the J call TRBJ2-7; maybe TRBD1 (6 bases). The germline V and J ends were trimmed by 2 bases and 3 bases, with 11 bases remaining between them. The germline V gene has CDR1 MNHEY and CDR2 SMNVEV (reference sequence). The CDR3 runs 14 residues. The DNA for the CDR3 is TGTGCCAGCAGTTTACCGGGACACCTCTACGAGCAGTACTTC. It encodes CASSLPGHLYEQYF.

V usage is TRBV3-1 and J usage is TRBJ2-1, with 11 positions matching TRBD1. The germline CDR1 and CDR2 sequences are LGHDT and YNNKEL (reference sequence). The J segment lost 3 bases and the V segment lost 6 bases, leaving 4 bases of the junction unmatched. This CDR3 contains 15 residues. The CDR3 DNA reads as TGTGCCAGCAGGGACGGGACAGGGGGCTACAATGAGCAGTTCTTC. Its translation: CASRDGTGGYNEQFF.

Only a few counts were recorded for this clonotype. The gene calls are TRBV12-3 or TRBV12-4 and TRBJ2-6; D might be TRBD1 (5 bases). The CDR3 consists of 17 residues. V lost 1 base and J 0 bases, leaving 10 bases between the germline ends. The CDR3 nucleotides are TGTGCCAGCAGTTTAGACAGGTTCGGCTCTGGGGCCAACGTCCTGACTTTC. Translation: CASSLDRFGSGANVLTF.

The rearrangement joins TRBV20-1 to TRBJ1-5; the D is unclear. V dropped 5 bases and J dropped 9 bases, with 20 bases sitting between them. The CDR3 spans 14 residues. CDR1 and CDR2 (germline): DFQATT, SNEGSKA (reference sequence). The CDR3 loop reads CSAPTGSGIGPQHF. The CDR3 DNA reads as TGCAGTGCTCCTACCGGGTCAGGAATCGGGCCCCAGCATTTT.

The chain links TRBV12-3 or TRBV12-4 to TRBJ2-3; TRBD2 aligns across 8 bases. V gave up 5 bases and J gave up 0 bases; unmatched junction bases: 4. This CDR3 region has 15 residues. The CDR3 bases are TGTGCCAGCAGTGGAAGCGGGAGTAGCACAGATACGCAGTATTTT. It is translated as CASSGSGSSTDTQYF.

There are a few counts of this clonotype. V and J are TRBV20-1 and TRBJ1-1; D is uncertain. The CDR3 contains 13 residues. CDR1 is DFQATT, CDR2 SNEGSKA, per germline (reference sequence). Trimming removed 6 bases from V and 1 base from J, with 12 bases in between. For the CDR3, the DNA is TGCAGTGCCACTCCGTCAGCGAACACTGAAGCTTTCTTT. The encoded protein is CSATPSANTEAFF.

The rearrangement joins TRBV5-1 to TRBJ2-1; 10 nucleotides match TRBD2. CDR1 SGHRS and CDR2 YFSETQ come from the germline V gene. The junction had 6 bases not matched to a gene; V was cut back by 1 base and J by 8 bases. CDR3 length: 15 residues. The CDR3 region has the DNA TGCGCCAGCAGCTTGACTAGCGGGATGGGACATGAGCAGTTCTTC. Translated, it gives CASSLTSGMGHEQFF.

The chain recombines TRBV5-1 with TRBJ2-1, with D perhaps TRBD1 or TRBD2 (5 bases each). Trimming pared 2 bases from V and 7 bases from J, leaving 13 bases between. CDR3 size: 14 residues. Germline V gives CDR1 SGHRS, CDR2 YFSETQ. CDR3 DNA: TGCGCCAGCAGCTTAGGGACCCAAGGGAATGAGCAGTTCTTC. It yields the protein CASSLGTQGNEQFF.

This clonotype was observed at least ten times. The J gene is TRBJ1-1, the V gene TRBV29-1, with D hard to call. The V end lost 8 bases, the J end lost 5 bases, and 12 bases lay between the germline ends. This CDR3 has 11 amino acids. Germline loops: CDR1 SQVTM, CDR2 ANQGSEA. CDR3 in DNA: TGCAGCACCCGTTGGGATACTGAAGCTTTCTTT. Protein sequence: CSTRWDTEAFF.

This clonotype was picked up a small number of times. This chain links TRBV20-1 with TRBJ2-1, with TRBD2 as a possible D gene (5 bases). The CDR3 is 12 residues long. V was clipped by 6 bases and J by 4 bases, with 10 bases between them. Germline values: CDR1 DFQATT, CDR2 SNEGSKA (reference sequence). The CDR3 DNA follows: TGCAGTGCCGAGGGAATATACAATGAGCAGTTCTTC. It encodes CSAEGIYNEQFF.

The chain joins TRBV12-3 or TRBV12-4 to TRBJ2-7; TRBD1 aligns across 7 bases. This CDR3 is 15 amino acids long. J gave up 3 bases and V 7 bases, and 12 bases lay outside the gene matches. Here the CDR3 reads CASNGGQPGGYEQYF. DNA of the CDR3: TGTGCCAGCAATGGGGGACAGCCTGGGGGCTACGAGCAGTACTTC.

The chain couples TRBV20-1 to TRBJ2-4; possible D gene TRBD2, 6 bases. This CDR3 spans 11 amino acids. Germline-derived CDR1 and CDR2 are DFQATT and SNEGSKA (reference sequence). The V end lost 8 bases, the J end lost 7 bases, and 12 bases lay between the germline ends. Written as DNA, the CDR3 is TGCAGTTTTGACAGCGGGAACATTCAGTACTTC. Amino acid sequence: CSFDSGNIQYF.

V and J are TRBV12-3 or TRBV12-4 and TRBJ1-2, with D perhaps matching TRBD1 (5 bases). CDR3 length: 15 amino acids. V was trimmed by 7 bases and J by 3 bases, leaving 18 bases between them. CDR3 DNA: TGTGCCAGCACCTTCCAGGGTGGGCAGTACTATGGCTACACCTTC. Its protein is CASTFQGGQYYGYTF.

This chain joins TRBV20-1 and TRBJ1-1; D unclear. Per the germline V gene, CDR1 is DFQATT and CDR2 is SNEGSKA (reference sequence). The V end was cut by 2 bases, the J end by 6 bases, with 16 bases between. The CDR3 extends over 14 amino acids. CDR3 in amino acids: CSARRSGDSAEAFF. CDR3 sequence (DNA): TGCAGTGCTAGACGATCCGGTGACTCGGCTGAAGCTTTCTTT.

J is TRBJ2-1 and V is TRBV20-1, with D perhaps assigned TRBD1 or TRBD2 (6 bases each). Germline loops: CDR1 DFQATT, CDR2 SNEGSKA (reference sequence). This CDR3 spans 17 amino acids. V dropped 6 bases and J dropped 7 bases, with 28 bases sitting between them. CDR3: CSAYGQPGTSRVNEQFF. The CDR3 DNA reads TGCAGTGCCTACGGACAGCCCGGGACTTCCCGTGTGAATGAGCAGTTCTTC.

This clonotype was seen ten or more times. V and J are TRBV4-2 and TRBJ2-7; a weak D match, TRBD1 (9 bases). Germline V CDR1 and CDR2: LGHNA, YNFKEQ. This CDR3 contains 17 residues. Trimming cost V 1 base and J 0 bases, with 16 bases left between them. CDR3 bases: TGTGCCAGCAGCCAAGTAGCGGGACAGGGATCCTCCTACGAGCAGTACTTC. Amino acids: CASSQVAGQGSSYEQYF.

This clonotype was counted at least ten times. This sequence joins TRBV10-3 and TRBJ1-2, with a possible D match to TRBD1 (6 bases). Germline V CDR1 and CDR2: ENHRY, SYGVKD. Trimming left V 9 bases short and J 0 bases short, with 14 bases between. The CDR3 covers 14 residues. The CDR3: CAIKGTLTNYGYTF. DNA for the CDR3: TGTGCCATTAAAGGGACACTGACTAACTATGGCTACACCTTC.

In its sample, this clonotype was seen a few times. The rearrangement links TRBV7-6 to TRBJ2-3; 8 bases fit TRBD2. From germline, CDR1 is SGHVS and CDR2 FNYEAQ. With 1 base clipped from V and 8 bases from J, the junction kept 11 bases outside the gene matches. The CDR3 is made up of 16 amino acids. CDR3 amino acids: CASSLEGGRNQGTQYF. In DNA form, the CDR3 reads TGTGCCAGCAGCTTAGAGGGCGGGAGGAATCAGGGTACGCAGTATTTT.

This clonotype showed up many times. The chain couples TRBV5-1 to TRBJ2-1; D remains unclear. Trimming stripped 0 bases from V and 5 bases from J, with 6 bases between. Per the germline V gene, CDR1 is SGHRS and CDR2 is YFSETQ. CDR3 size: 13 residues. CDR3 region: CASSLAPNNEQFF. The CDR3 DNA sequence: TGCGCCAGCAGCTTGGCACCTAACAATGAGCAGTTCTTC.

This sequence joins TRBV10-3 and TRBJ2-1; 10 nucleotides line up with TRBD1. This CDR3 has 14 amino acids. V shed 10 bases, J shed 6 bases, and the junction held 9 bases outside the gene matches. Per the germline V gene, CDR1 is ENHRY and CDR2 is SYGVKD. CDR3 DNA: TGTGCCACAAACCGGGACAGGGGAATCAATGAGCAGTTCTTC. This gives the protein CATNRDRGINEQFF.